This TCR beta chain was captured in a study of blood T cell repertoires in COVID-19. Study context: The United States, Italy and Spain supplied acute and convalescent COVID-19 samples. Sources were T cells, B-cell-depleted T cells, or PBMCs; the material itself was cDNA or gDNA.

The germline V gene has CDR1 WSHSY and CDR2 SAAADI. The CDR3 totals 14 residues. The V end lost 6 bases, the J end lost 0 bases, and 10 bases lay between the germline ends. Measured with immunoSEQ multiplex PCR; TCRdb has only the in-frame clones, and not every one. The sample holds several thousand clones, 80% to 95% seen once. This sequence originates from a woman between 45 and 60 years old with active COVID-19. The chain carries TRBV10-2 and TRBJ2-3; weak D call: TRBD2 (6 bases). Sequencing was done on a sample of peripheral blood. CDR3 in amino acids: CASRAGGSTDTQYF. The CDR3 coding sequence is TGCGCCAGCAGGGCAGGAGGGAGCACAGATACGCAGTATTTT.